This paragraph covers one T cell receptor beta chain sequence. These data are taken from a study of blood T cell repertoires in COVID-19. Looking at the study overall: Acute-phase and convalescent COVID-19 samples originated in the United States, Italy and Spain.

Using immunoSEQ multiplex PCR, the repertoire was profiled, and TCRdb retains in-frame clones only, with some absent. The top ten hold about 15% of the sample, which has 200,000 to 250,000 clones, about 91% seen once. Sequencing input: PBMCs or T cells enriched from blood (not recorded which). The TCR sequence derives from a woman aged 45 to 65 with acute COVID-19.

CDR3 sequence: CASSLTSYHEQFF. For the CDR3, the DNA is TGTGCCAGCAGCTTGACTAGTTACCATGAGCAGTTCTTC. This chain joins TRBV7-6 and TRBJ2-1; perhaps TRBD2 as D (6 bases). This CDR3 region has 13 residues. The germline CDR1 and CDR2 sequences are SGHVS and FNYEAQ. V gave up 3 bases and J gave up 8 bases, with 11 bases separating them.